This T cell receptor (beta chain) was observed in a study of breast tumors, draining lymph nodes, adjacent tissues. TCRdb ran MiXCR on the multiplex PCR reads and lists one entry per CDR3 protein. The repertoire includes about 66,000 distinct CDR3 sequences, 43% of them detected once, and about 8% sits in the top ten. The receptor was isolated from a female donor with breast cancer. Some clones in this sample may be carry-over from other donors' samples. The sequenced material came from breast tumor tissue.

The CDR3 here is CASSIVGGAAGELFF. CDR3 nucleotide sequence: TGTGCCAGTAGTATTGTCGGGGGGGCGGCGGGGGAGCTGTTTTTT. The chain carries TRBV19 and TRBJ2-2; 8 bases line up with TRBD2. CDR3 length equals 15 residues. The germline gives CDR1 LNHDA, CDR2 SQIVND (reference sequence). The V segment lost 3 bases and the J segment 8 bases; nucleotides outside the gene matches: 8.